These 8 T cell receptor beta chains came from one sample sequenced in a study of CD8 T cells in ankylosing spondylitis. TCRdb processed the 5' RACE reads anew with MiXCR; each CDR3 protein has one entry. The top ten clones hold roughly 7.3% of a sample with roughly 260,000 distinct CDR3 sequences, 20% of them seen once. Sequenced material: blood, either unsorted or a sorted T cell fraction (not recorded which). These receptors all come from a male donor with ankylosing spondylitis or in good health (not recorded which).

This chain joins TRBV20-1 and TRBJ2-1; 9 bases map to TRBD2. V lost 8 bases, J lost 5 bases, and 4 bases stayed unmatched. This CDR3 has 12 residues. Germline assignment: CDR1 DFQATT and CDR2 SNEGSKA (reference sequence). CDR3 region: CSLLAGDNEQFF. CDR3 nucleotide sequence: TGCAGTTTACTAGCGGGCGACAATGAGCAGTTCTTC.

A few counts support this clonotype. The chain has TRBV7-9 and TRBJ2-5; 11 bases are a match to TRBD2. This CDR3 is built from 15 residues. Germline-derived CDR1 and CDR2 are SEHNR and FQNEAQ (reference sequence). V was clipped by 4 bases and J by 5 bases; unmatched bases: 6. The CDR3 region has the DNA TGTGCCAGCAGCTCCCCTAGCGGGGGGCGGGAGACCCAGTACTTC. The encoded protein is CASSSPSGGRETQYF.

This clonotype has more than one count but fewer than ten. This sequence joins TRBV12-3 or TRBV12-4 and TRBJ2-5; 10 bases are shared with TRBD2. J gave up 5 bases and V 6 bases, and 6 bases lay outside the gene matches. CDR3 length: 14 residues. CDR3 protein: CASSSTSGVETQYF. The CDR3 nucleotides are TGTGCCAGCAGCTCCACTAGCGGGGTCGAGACCCAGTACTTC.

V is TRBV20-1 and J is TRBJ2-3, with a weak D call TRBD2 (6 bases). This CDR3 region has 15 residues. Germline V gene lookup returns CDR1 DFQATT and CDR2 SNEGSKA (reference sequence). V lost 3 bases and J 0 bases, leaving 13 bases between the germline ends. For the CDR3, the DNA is TGCAGTGCTAGTGATTTCGGGACTAGCACAGATACGCAGTATTTT. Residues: CSASDFGTSTDTQYF.

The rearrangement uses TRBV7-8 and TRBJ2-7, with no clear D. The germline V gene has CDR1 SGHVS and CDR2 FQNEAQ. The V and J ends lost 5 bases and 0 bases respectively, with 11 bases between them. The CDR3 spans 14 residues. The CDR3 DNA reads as TGTGCCAGCAGCCTAGGACGGCACTCCTACGAGCAGTACGTC. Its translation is CASSLGRHSYEQYV.

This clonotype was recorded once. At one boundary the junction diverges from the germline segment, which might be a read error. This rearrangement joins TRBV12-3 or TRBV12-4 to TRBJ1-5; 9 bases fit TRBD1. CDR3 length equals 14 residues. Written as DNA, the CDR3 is TGTGTCAGCAGTTTGGGACAGGGAAGTCAGCCCCAGCATTTT. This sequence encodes CVSSLGQGSQPQHF.

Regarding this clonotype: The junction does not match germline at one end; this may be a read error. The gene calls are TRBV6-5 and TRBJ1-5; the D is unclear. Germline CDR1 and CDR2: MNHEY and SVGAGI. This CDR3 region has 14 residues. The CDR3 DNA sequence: TGTGCCAACAGTTACTCCTCAGGAGTTCAGCCCCAGCATTTT. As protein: CANSYSSGVQPQHF.

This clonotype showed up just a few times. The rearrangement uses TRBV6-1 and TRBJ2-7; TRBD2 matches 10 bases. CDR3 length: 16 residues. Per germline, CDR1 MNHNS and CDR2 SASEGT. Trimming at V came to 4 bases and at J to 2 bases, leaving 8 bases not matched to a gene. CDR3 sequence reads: CASSALSGGAPYEQYV. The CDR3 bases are TGTGCCAGCAGTGCCTTAAGCGGGGGGGCCCCCTACGAGCAGTACGTC.